This T cell receptor (beta chain) stems from a study of T cell responses to AZD1222 COVID-19 vaccine. In the case of this clone: Antigen specificity is unknown.

This CDR3 spans 12 amino acids. V lost 6 bases and J lost 7, with 12 bases in between. Looked up from germline, CDR1 is MNHEY and CDR2 is SVGAGI. Generated by immunoSEQ multiplex PCR, the TCRdb table keeps only in-frame clones and is missing some. The table has about 200,000 clones, 90% to 95% seen once. Notes on the study in general: Reports say nearly half of spike-specific TCRs go after unmutated variant regions.

The chain links TRBV6-5 to TRBJ1-2; no clear D. The TCR sequence derives from an adult who received the AZD1222 COVID-19 vaccine. The starting material was peripheral blood, obtained 28 days after the second AZD1222 dose. CDR3 nucleotides: TGTGCCAGCAGCCTCGGGCACGGTGGCTACACCTTC. It translates to CASSLGHGGYTF.